The clone carrying this T cell receptor beta chain was picked up a small number of times. No antigen is known for it. The data belong to a study of cytomegalovirus exposure and HLA in healthy donors. Broader study findings: Beyond CMV serostatus, there was no information to go on about immune exposure. Because they were indistinguishable, some V segments, including TRBV6-2 and TRBV6-3, were excluded. After further analysis at a later stage, 15,000 to 20,000 TCR beta sequences were associated with HLA alleles at 0.05 false discovery rate.

PCR primers comprised 60 Vbeta and 13 Jbeta primers. This table comes from immunoSEQ multiplex PCR, and its TCRdb copy is limited to in-frame clones, with some not included. Here the sample spans under 200,000 clones, about 71% being singletons. The germline V and J ends were trimmed by 0 bases and 3 bases, with 9 bases remaining between them. Germline assignment: CDR1 MNHEY and CDR2 SMNVEV (reference sequence). The CDR3 totals 15 residues. Sequencing was done on a sample of PBMCs. The rearrangement links TRBV27 to TRBJ2-1, with D perhaps matching TRBD2 (6 bases). This TCR came from a man aged 50 to 59 in good health and CMV-seronegative. CDR3 DNA sequence: TGTGCCAGCAGTTTATCGGTCGGGGGCTACAATGAGCAGTTCTTC. This translates into CASSLSVGGYNEQFF.